Listed below are T cell receptor beta chains from one sample, sequenced in a study of control samples from healthy donors and cancer patients. TCRdb keeps only in-frame clones here, not all; method: immunoSEQ multiplex PCR. The top ten hold 2.5% of the sample, which has 150,000 or so clones, 80% to 95% seen once. Material: blood. These receptors were collected from a man aged 40-49 years in good health. Both conserved end residues are part of each CDR3. Fields, in order: V gene, CDR3 length, clone size, J gene, CDR3 protein. Only some rows state a clone size, as once, few, many or a class for expanded clones.

v_call: TRBV6-5
cdr3_length: 13
clone_size: -
j_call: TRBJ1-6
cdr3_aa: CASHPFYNSPLHF

v_call: TRBV12-2
cdr3_length: 15
clone_size: -
j_call: TRBJ1-1
cdr3_aa: CASRLYRHEDTEAFF

v_call: TRBV6-5
cdr3_length: 13
clone_size: once
j_call: TRBJ1-1
cdr3_aa: CASSAARGTEAFF

v_call: TRBV11-3
cdr3_length: 15
clone_size: -
j_call: TRBJ2-5
cdr3_aa: CASSLNPGAQETQYF

v_call: TRBV27
cdr3_length: 16
clone_size: -
j_call: TRBJ2-1
cdr3_aa: CASASLGGSSYNEQFF

v_call: TRBV14
cdr3_length: 15
clone_size: -
j_call: TRBJ2-3
cdr3_aa: CASSQQEFMGDTQYF

v_call: TRBV5-5
cdr3_length: 16
clone_size: -
j_call: TRBJ1-6
cdr3_aa: CASSFWGELYNSPLHF

v_call: TRBV2
cdr3_length: 15
clone_size: -
j_call: TRBJ2-7
cdr3_aa: CASSDPRQGAYEQYF

v_call: TRBV5-1
cdr3_length: 14
clone_size: -
j_call: TRBJ2-7
cdr3_aa: CASSLLTGVYEQYF

v_call: TRBV6-1
cdr3_length: 16
clone_size: -
j_call: TRBJ2-1
cdr3_aa: CASSEDRSSSYNEQFF

v_call: TRBV9
cdr3_length: 15
clone_size: -
j_call: TRBJ2-1
cdr3_aa: CASSVAVGGVDEQFF